Below are 10 T cell receptor beta chains sequenced from a single sample in a study of blood T cell repertoires in COVID-19. Profiling relied on immunoSEQ multiplex PCR, and the TCRdb table lists in-frame clones only, not all of them. Seen here are some 290,000 clones, roughly nine tenths observed once, and the top ten hold about 4%. The specimen was peripheral blood. Receptor source: a young man with active or convalescent COVID-19.

The V call is TRBV27, the J call TRBJ2-3, with 8 bases lining up with TRBD2. V lost 6 bases, J lost 11 bases, and 19 bases stayed unmatched. The CDR3 sequence is 16 residues long. Germline CDR1 reads MNHEY; CDR2 reads SMNVEV (reference sequence). The CDR3: CASSPEVGAGGVKQYF. The CDR3 nucleotides read TGTGCCAGCAGCCCGGAGGTCGGGGCGGGGGGAGTCAAGCAGTATTTT.

The chain is built from TRBV10-2 and TRBJ2-2, with 9 bases matching TRBD1. The length of the CDR3 is 17 residues. Losses at the gene ends were 6 bases for V and 6 bases for J; bases not matched to a gene: 14. CDR1 and CDR2 (germline): WSHSY, SAAADI. The DNA of the CDR3 is TGCGCCAGCAGCGAGGACAGGGGTGTTCAGGGACCCGGGGAGCTGTTTTTT. This encodes CASSEDRGVQGPGELFF.

The chain combines TRBV7-2 with TRBJ2-3; D not resolved. Looked up from germline, CDR1 is SGHTA and CDR2 is FQGNSA. With 1 base removed from V and 6 bases from J, the gap between germline ends came to 8 bases. The CDR3 is 13 amino acids. CDR3 nucleotides: TGTGCCAGCAGCTTAGGCGTTTGGGATACGCAGTATTTT. Its protein product is CASSLGVWDTQYF.

This clone has just a few counts. The rearrangement uses TRBV4-1 and TRBJ1-5; the match to TRBD1 covers 7 bases. The CDR3 has 17 amino acids. CDR1 and CDR2 from the germline V gene are MGHRA and YSYEKL. The J segment lost 0 bases and the V segment lost 2 bases, leaving 7 bases of the junction unmatched. The CDR3 sequence is CASSQWDSYLSNQPQHF. Here the CDR3 DNA reads TGCGCCAGCAGCCAATGGGACAGCTACCTTAGCAATCAGCCCCAGCATTTT.

This clone was observed once. The chain employs TRBV6-6 and TRBJ1-1; 8 bases match TRBD1. The CDR3 runs 10 residues. Germline V gene sequence: CDR1 MNHNY, CDR2 SVGAGI (reference sequence). The CDR3 DNA reads as TGTAAGACAGGGGCCACTGAAGCTTTCTTT. Translated: CKTGATEAFF.

This sequence joins TRBV10-3 and TRBJ1-5; 8 nucleotides match TRBD1. V gave up 2 bases and J gave up 4 bases; unmatched junction bases: 10. The CDR3 loop spans 17 amino acids. Germline-derived CDR1 and CDR2 are ENHRY and SYGVKD. CDR3 bases: TGTGCCATCAGTGAGACGATGCGGGGACAGGATAATCAGCCCCAGCATTTT. Protein sequence: CAISETMRGQDNQPQHF.

The chain combines TRBV19 with TRBJ1-5, with D tentatively TRBD1 (5 bases). Deletions cut 3 bases from V and 15 bases from J, with 21 bases between. This CDR3 is built from 14 residues. Germline CDR1 is LNHDA and CDR2 is SQIVND (reference sequence). CDR3 in DNA: TGTGCCAGTAGTATTCCCGGGGCGCCAGCGGGATGGCATTTT. Its translation: CASSIPGAPAGWHF.

The chain uses TRBV10-3 and TRBJ1-1; a possible D gene is TRBD1 (6 bases). The V gene lost 5 bases and the J gene lost 4 bases, with 14 bases spanning the gap. Germline CDR1 reads ENHRY; CDR2 reads SYGVKD. CDR3 size: 14 residues. CDR3 sequence (DNA): TGTGCCATCAGTCAGGGGAGTACGGGCACTGAAGCTTTCTTT. The encoded protein is CAISQGSTGTEAFF.

This chain connects TRBV30 to TRBJ1-3; the D gene is possibly TRBD1 (6 bases). CDR1 and CDR2 from the germline V gene are GTSNPN and SVGIG (reference sequence). Trimming took off 0 bases at V and 4 bases at J, with 19 bases between the two ends. This CDR3 contains 17 residues. CDR3 in amino acids: CAWSVQPPGGSGNTIYF. Written as DNA, the CDR3 is TGTGCCTGGAGTGTGCAACCCCCGGGGGGCTCGGGAAACACCATATATTTT.

This chain uses TRBV18 with TRBJ2-1, with 7 positions matching TRBD2. The V and J ends lost 4 bases and 7 bases, in that order; junction bases with no gene match: 1. The V gene's germline CDR1 is KGHSH and CDR2 LQKENI. The length of the CDR3 is 12 residues. CDR3 loop: CASSLGGNEQFF. The DNA of the CDR3 is TGTGCCAGCTCACTCGGGGGGAATGAGCAGTTCTTC.